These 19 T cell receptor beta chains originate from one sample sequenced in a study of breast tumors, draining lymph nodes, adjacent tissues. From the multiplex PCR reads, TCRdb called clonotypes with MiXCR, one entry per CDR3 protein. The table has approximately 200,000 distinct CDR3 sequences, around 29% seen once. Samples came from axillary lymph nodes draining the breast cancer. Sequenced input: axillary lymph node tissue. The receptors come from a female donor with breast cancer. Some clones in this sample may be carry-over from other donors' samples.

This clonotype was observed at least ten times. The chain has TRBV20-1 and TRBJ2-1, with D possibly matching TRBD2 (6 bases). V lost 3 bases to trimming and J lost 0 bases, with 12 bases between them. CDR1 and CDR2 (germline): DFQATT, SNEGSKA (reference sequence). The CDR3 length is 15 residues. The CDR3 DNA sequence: TGCAGTGCTAGCGAGACTAGGAGCTCCTACAATGAGCAGTTCTTC. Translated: CSASETRSSYNEQFF.

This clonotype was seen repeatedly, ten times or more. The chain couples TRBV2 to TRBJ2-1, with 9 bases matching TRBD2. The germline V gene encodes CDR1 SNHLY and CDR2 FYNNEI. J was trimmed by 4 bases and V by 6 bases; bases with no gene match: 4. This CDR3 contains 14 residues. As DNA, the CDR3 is TGTGCCAGCAGCCCTAGCGGGGAATACAATGAGCAGTTCTTC. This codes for CASSPSGEYNEQFF.

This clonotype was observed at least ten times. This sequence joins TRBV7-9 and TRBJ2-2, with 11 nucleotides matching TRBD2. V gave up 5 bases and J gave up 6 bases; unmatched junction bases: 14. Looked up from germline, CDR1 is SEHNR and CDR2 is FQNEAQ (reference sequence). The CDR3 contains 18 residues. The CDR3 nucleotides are TGTGCCAGCAGCCAGGGGGGCATAGCGGGAGGGAGGGCCGGGGAGCTGTTTTTT. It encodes CASSQGGIAGGRAGELFF.

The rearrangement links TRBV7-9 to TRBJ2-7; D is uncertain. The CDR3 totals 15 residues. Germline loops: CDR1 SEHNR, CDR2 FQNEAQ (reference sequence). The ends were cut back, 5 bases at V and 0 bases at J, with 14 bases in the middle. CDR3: CASSPRKTASYEQYF. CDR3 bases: TGTGCCAGCAGCCCCAGGAAAACAGCCTCCTACGAGCAGTACTTC.

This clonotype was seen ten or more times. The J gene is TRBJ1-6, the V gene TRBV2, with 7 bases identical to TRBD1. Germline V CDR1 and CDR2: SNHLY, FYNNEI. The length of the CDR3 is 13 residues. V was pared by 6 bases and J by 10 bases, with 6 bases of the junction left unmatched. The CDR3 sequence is CASRDRKVSPLHF. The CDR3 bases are TGTGCCAGCAGGGACAGGAAGGTATCACCCCTCCACTTT.

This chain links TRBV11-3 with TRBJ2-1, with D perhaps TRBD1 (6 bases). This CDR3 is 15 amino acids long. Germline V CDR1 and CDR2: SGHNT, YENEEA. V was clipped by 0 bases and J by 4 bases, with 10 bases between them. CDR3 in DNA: TGTGCCAGCAGCTTAGAGGGGACAAGTTACAATGAGCAGTTCTTC. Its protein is CASSLEGTSYNEQFF.

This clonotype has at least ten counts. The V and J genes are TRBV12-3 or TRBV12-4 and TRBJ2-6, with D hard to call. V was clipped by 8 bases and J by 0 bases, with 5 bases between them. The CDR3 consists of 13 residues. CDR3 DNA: TGTGCCAGCTGCGTCTCTGGGGCCAACGTCCTGACTTTC. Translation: CASCVSGANVLTF.

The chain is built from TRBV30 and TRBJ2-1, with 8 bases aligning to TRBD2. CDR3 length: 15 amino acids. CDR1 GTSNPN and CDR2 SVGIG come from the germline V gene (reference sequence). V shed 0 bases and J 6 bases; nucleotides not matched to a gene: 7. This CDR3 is CAWSVVAGGPNEQFF. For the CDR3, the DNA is TGTGCCTGGAGTGTAGTCGCGGGAGGTCCCAATGAGCAGTTCTTC.

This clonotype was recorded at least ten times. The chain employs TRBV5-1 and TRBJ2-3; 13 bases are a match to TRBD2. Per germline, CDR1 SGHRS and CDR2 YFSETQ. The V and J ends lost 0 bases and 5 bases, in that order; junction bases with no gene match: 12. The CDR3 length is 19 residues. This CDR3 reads CASSLAGTSGMLGGDTQYF. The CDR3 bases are TGCGCCAGCAGCTTGGCCGGGACTAGCGGGATGTTAGGGGGAGATACGCAGTATTTT.

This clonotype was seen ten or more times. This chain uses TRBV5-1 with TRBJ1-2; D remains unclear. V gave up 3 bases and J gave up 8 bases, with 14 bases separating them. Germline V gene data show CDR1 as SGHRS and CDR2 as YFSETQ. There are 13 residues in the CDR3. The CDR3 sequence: CASSSAGPGGYTF. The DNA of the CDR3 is TGCGCCAGCAGCTCCGCCGGGCCCGGGGGCTACACCTTC.

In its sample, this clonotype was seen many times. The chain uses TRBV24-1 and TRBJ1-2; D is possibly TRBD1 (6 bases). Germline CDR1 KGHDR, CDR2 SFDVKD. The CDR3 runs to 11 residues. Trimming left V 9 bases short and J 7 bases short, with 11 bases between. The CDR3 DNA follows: TGTGCCACCCAAGGGGGGTCTGGCTACACCTTC. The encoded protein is CATQGGSGYTF.

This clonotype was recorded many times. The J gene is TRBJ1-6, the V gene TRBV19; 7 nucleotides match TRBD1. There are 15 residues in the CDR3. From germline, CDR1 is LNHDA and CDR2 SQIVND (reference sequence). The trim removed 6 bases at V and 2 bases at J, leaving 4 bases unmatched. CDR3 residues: CASRQQGPYNSPLHF. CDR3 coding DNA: TGTGCCAGTAGACAACAGGGGCCCTATAATTCACCCCTCCACTTT.

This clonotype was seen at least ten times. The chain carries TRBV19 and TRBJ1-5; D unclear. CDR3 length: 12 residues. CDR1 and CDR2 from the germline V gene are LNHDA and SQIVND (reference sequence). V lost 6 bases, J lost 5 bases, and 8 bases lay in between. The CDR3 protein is CASRAGDQPQHF. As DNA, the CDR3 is TGTGCCAGTAGGGCAGGAGATCAGCCCCAGCATTTT.

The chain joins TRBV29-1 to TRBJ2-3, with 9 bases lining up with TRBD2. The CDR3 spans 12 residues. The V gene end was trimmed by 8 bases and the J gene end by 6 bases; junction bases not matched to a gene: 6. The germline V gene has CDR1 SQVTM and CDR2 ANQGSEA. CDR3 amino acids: CSSSGGRDTQYF. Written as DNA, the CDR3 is TGCAGCTCGAGCGGGGGGAGGGATACGCAGTATTTT.

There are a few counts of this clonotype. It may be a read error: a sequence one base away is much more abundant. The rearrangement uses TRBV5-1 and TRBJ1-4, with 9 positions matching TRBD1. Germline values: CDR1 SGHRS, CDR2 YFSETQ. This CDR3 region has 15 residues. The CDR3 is CAGSEGDRENEKLFF. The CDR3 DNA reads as TGCGCCGGCAGCGAAGGGGACAGGGAAAATGAAAAACTGTTTTTT. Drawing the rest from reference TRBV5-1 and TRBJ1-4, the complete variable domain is KAGVTQTPRYLIKTRGQQVTLSCSPISGHRSVSWYQQTPGQGLQFLFEYFSETQRNKGNFPGRFSGRQFSNSRSEMNVSTLELGDSALYLCAGSEGDRENEKLFFGSGTQLSVL.

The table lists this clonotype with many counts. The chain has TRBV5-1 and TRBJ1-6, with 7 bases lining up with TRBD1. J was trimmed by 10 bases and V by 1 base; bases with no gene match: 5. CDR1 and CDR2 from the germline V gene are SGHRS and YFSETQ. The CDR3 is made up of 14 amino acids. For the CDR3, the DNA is TGCGCCAGCAGCTTGTTACAGGGGCCATCACCCCTCCACTTT. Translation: CASSLLQGPSPLHF.

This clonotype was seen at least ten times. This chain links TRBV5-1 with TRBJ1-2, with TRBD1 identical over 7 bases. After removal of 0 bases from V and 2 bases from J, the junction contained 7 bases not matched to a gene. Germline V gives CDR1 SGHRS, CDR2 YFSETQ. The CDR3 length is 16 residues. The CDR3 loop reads CASSLGQGLGNYGYTF. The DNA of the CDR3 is TGCGCCAGCAGCTTGGGACAGGGTTTAGGAAACTATGGCTACACCTTC.

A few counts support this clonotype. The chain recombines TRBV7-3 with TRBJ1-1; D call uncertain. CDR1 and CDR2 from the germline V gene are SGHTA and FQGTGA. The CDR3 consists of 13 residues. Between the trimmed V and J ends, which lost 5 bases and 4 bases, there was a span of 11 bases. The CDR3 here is CASSPGVGTEAFF. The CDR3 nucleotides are TGTGCCAGCAGCCCTGGGGTGGGCACTGAAGCTTTCTTT.

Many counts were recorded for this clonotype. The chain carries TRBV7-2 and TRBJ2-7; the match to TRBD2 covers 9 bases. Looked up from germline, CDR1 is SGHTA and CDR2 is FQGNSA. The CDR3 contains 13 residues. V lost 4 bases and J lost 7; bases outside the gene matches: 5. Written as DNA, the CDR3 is TGTGCCAGCAGCTACGGGACTAGCCGAGAGCAGTACTTC. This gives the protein CASSYGTSREQYF.